The 30 T cell receptor beta chains given below trace back to one sample, sequenced in a study of blood T cell repertoires in COVID-19. Clones were read by immunoSEQ multiplex PCR, and TCRdb kept only the in-frame ones, dropping some. The repertoire has more than 200,000 clones, 65% to 85% of them found once; the top ten carry roughly 7.6%. Sequences were obtained from peripheral blood. The receptors derive from a woman aged 45 to 65 with acute or convalescent COVID-19.

The V call is TRBV19, the J call TRBJ2-2, with 8 nucleotides matching TRBD1. The CDR3 totals 14 residues. CDR1 is LNHDA, CDR2 SQIVND, per germline (reference sequence). J gave up 0 bases and V 8 bases, and 2 bases lay outside the gene matches. This CDR3 is CASEGQANTGELFF. In nucleotides, the CDR3 is TGTGCCAGTGAGGGACAGGCGAACACCGGGGAGCTGTTTTTT.

The chain is built from TRBV5-1 and TRBJ2-5; 12 nucleotides line up with TRBD2. The CDR3 totals 16 residues. Germline values: CDR1 SGHRS, CDR2 YFSETQ. The ends lost 4 bases at V and 5 bases at J; junction bases unmatched: 9. The CDR3 loop reads CASSKRTSGIQETQYF. The CDR3 DNA follows: TGCGCCAGCAGCAAACGGACTAGCGGGATACAGGAGACCCAGTACTTC.

V gene TRBV19 combines with J gene TRBJ2-3, with a possible D match to TRBD1 (5 bases). This CDR3 has 12 amino acids. CDR1 is LNHDA and CDR2 is SQIVND in the germline V gene (reference sequence). With 8 bases removed from V and 2 bases from J, the gap between germline ends came to 8 bases. The CDR3 region is CASAGFTDTQYF. CDR3 DNA sequence: TGTGCCAGTGCAGGGTTCACAGATACGCAGTATTTT.

The chain has TRBV20-1 and TRBJ2-1; D is perhaps TRBD1 (5 bases). This CDR3 is built from 11 residues. V gave up 0 bases and J gave up 8 bases, with 5 bases separating them. CDR1 DFQATT and CDR2 SNEGSKA come from the germline V gene (reference sequence). The CDR3 loop reads CSAREGDEQFF. In nucleotides, the CDR3 is TGCAGTGCTAGAGAAGGGGATGAGCAGTTCTTC.

The chain couples TRBV20-1 to TRBJ2-1; 7 bases are a match to TRBD2. V trimming: 3 bases; J trimming: 8 bases; junction bases outside the gene matches: 4. The germline gives CDR1 DFQATT, CDR2 SNEGSKA (reference sequence). The CDR3 extends over 12 amino acids. In DNA, the CDR3 is TGCAGTGCTAGTAAGCGGGAACATGAGCAGTTCTTC. Amino acid sequence: CSASKREHEQFF.

This chain connects TRBV7-2 to TRBJ2-1; the match to TRBD2 covers 12 bases. This CDR3 region has 15 residues. After removal of 4 bases from V and 7 bases from J, the junction contained 5 bases not matched to a gene. Looked up from germline, CDR1 is SGHTA and CDR2 is FQGNSA. The CDR3 reads CASSSRTSGINEQFF. CDR3 sequence (DNA): TGTGCCAGCAGCTCCCGGACTAGCGGGATTAATGAGCAGTTCTTC.

The rearrangement joins TRBV7-2 to TRBJ2-3; 16 nucleotides align to TRBD2. Germline values: CDR1 SGHTA, CDR2 FQGNSA. The CDR3 runs 18 residues. V shed 5 bases, J shed 1 base, and the junction held 6 bases outside the gene matches. The CDR3, as DNA: TGTGCCAGCAGCGAGGGACTAGCGGGAGGGCCGGGCACAGATACGCAGTATTTT. Its protein product is CASSEGLAGGPGTDTQYF.

This chain connects TRBV19 to TRBJ1-1; D remains ambiguous. With 3 bases removed from V and 6 bases from J, the gap between germline ends came to 14 bases. Germline-derived CDR1 and CDR2 are LNHDA and SQIVND (reference sequence). This CDR3 spans 14 amino acids. The CDR3 DNA follows: TGTGCCAGTAGTATCGAGTCAGGATGGCCTGAAGCTTTCTTT. Translation: CASSIESGWPEAFF.

V gene TRBV11-2 combines with J gene TRBJ2-5, with 11 bases aligning to TRBD2. The junction had 16 bases not matched to a gene; V was cut back by 2 bases and J by 5 bases. The CDR3 loop spans 19 amino acids. Germline V gene sequence: CDR1 SGHAT, CDR2 FQNNGV. Here the CDR3 DNA reads TGTGCCAGCAGCTTACGCCCCTGGGGCTTAGCGGGAGGGCAGGAGACCCAGTACTTC. It specifies CASSLRPWGLAGGQETQYF.

This clone was seen a handful of times. The V and J genes are TRBV28 and TRBJ2-7; possible D gene TRBD1, 5 bases. V lost 1 base and J 4 bases, leaving 17 bases between the germline ends. Germline CDR1 MDHEN, CDR2 SYDVKM. This CDR3 comprises 16 residues. The CDR3 DNA follows: TGTGCCAGCAGTTTATTTTTGGGTCAAGGGGTTTACGAGCAGTACTTC. It translates to CASSLFLGQGVYEQYF.

The rearrangement uses TRBV14 and TRBJ2-5; weak D call: TRBD2 (6 bases). The CDR3 contains 14 residues. V dropped 1 base and J dropped 1 base, with 7 bases sitting between them. Germline CDR1 SGHDN, CDR2 FVKESK. CDR3: CASSQAGVQETQYF. CDR3 nucleotide sequence: TGTGCCAGCAGCCAAGCGGGAGTCCAAGAGACCCAGTACTTC.

This clone has just a few counts. The V and J genes are TRBV29-1 and TRBJ2-1; D is possibly TRBD2 (6 bases). CDR1 is SQVTM and CDR2 is ANQGSEA in the germline V gene. The germline V and J ends were trimmed by 1 base and 6 bases, with 16 bases remaining between them. The CDR3 extends over 15 amino acids. CDR3 in amino acids: CSVEGGAGLLNEQFF. The CDR3 DNA follows: TGCAGCGTTGAAGGCGGGGCGGGACTTCTCAATGAGCAGTTCTTC.

This chain's CDR3 is CASSNPDRRVANYGYTF. The CDR3 DNA is TGTGCCAGCAGTAATCCGGACAGGAGGGTGGCTAACTATGGCTACACCTTC. The rearrangement uses TRBV6-2 or TRBV6-3 and TRBJ1-2; 7 bases line up with TRBD1. This CDR3 has 17 amino acids. Germline V gene sequence: CDR1 MNHEY, CDR2 SVGEGT. V lost 5 bases and J lost 0; bases outside the gene matches: 12.

This sequence joins TRBV28 and TRBJ2-4; TRBD2 aligns across 7 bases. Trimming took 5 bases from V and 1 from J; bases not matched to a gene: 17. CDR1 is MDHEN and CDR2 is SYDVKM in the germline V gene. The CDR3 has 19 amino acids. The CDR3 bases are TGTGCCAGCAGTGGCCCTCGGCTAGCGGTCGGTTGGGCCAAAAACATTCAGTACTTC. Protein: CASSGPRLAVGWAKNIQYF.

The CDR3 region has the DNA TGTGCCACCCAGGGACTCTACGAGCAGTACTTC. This gives the protein CATQGLYEQYF. The chain is built from TRBV15 and TRBJ2-7, with a possible D match to TRBD2 (6 bases). This CDR3 is 11 amino acids long. Germline lookup yields CDR1 LNHNV and CDR2 YYDKDF (reference sequence). Trimming removed 8 bases at V and 3 bases at J, with 8 bases between.

The chain uses TRBV7-2 and TRBJ2-7; 8 positions match TRBD2. The V and J ends lost 4 bases and 5 bases, in that order; junction bases with no gene match: 7. Germline V gives CDR1 SGHTA, CDR2 FQGNSA. The CDR3 covers 14 residues. The CDR3 loop is CASSSRAGADEQYF. DNA of the CDR3: TGTGCCAGCAGCTCTAGAGCGGGAGCGGACGAGCAGTACTTC.

V is TRBV11-3 and J is TRBJ2-2; TRBD1 matches 9 bases. CDR3 length: 16 residues. Germline V CDR1 and CDR2: SGHNT, YENEEA. J gave up 6 bases and V 5 bases, and 10 bases lay outside the gene matches. CDR3 region: CASSPGQGSVPGELFF. The CDR3 DNA is TGTGCCAGCAGCCCGGGACAGGGTAGCGTGCCCGGGGAGCTGTTTTTT.

The rearrangement uses TRBV24-1 and TRBJ2-1; 13 bases are a match to TRBD2. CDR1 and CDR2 from the germline V gene are KGHDR and SFDVKD. J lost 7 bases, V lost 4 bases, and 6 bases had no gene match. The CDR3 has 16 amino acids. CDR3 residues: CATSDLLAGGVNEQFF. For the CDR3, the DNA is TGTGCCACCAGTGACCTACTAGCGGGAGGGGTAAATGAGCAGTTCTTC.

This clone was found a few times. V gene TRBV5-1 combines with J gene TRBJ2-2, with 10 bases matching TRBD2. The V segment lost 4 bases and the J segment 0 bases; nucleotides outside the gene matches: 9. The CDR3 runs to 18 residues. Germline values: CDR1 SGHRS, CDR2 YFSETQ. The CDR3 loop is CASSVGLAPASNTGELFF. Here the CDR3 DNA reads TGCGCCAGCAGCGTGGGACTAGCGCCCGCCTCGAACACCGGGGAGCTGTTTTTT.

This sequence joins TRBV14 and TRBJ2-3; 8 bases align to TRBD2. The CDR3 spans 15 residues. In germline, CDR1 is SGHDN, CDR2 FVKESK. V was pared by 5 bases and J by 2 bases, with 6 bases of the junction left unmatched. CDR3 in amino acids: CASSARLAITDTQYF. The CDR3 DNA is TGTGCCAGCAGCGCCCGACTAGCGATCACAGATACGCAGTATTTT.

The J gene is TRBJ1-6, the V gene TRBV19; no reliable D call. This CDR3 comprises 15 residues. V lost 0 bases and J lost 8, with 11 bases in between. Germline CDR1 reads LNHDA; CDR2 reads SQIVND (reference sequence). CDR3 nucleotide sequence: TGTGCCAGTAGTATAGAGGCGGTTGGATATTCACCCCTCCACTTT. It is translated as CASSIEAVGYSPLHF.

The table lists this clone with a few counts. Other DNA sequences in the same sample also yield this CDR3. J is TRBJ1-3 and V is TRBV15, with TRBD1 matching over 8 bases. The germline CDR1 and CDR2 sequences are LNHNV and YYDKDF (reference sequence). The CDR3 runs 15 residues. V shed 5 bases, J shed 0 bases, and the junction held 3 bases outside the gene matches. The CDR3 loop reads CATSPGQGSGNTIYF. In nucleotides, the CDR3 is TGTGCCACCAGCCCAGGACAGGGCTCTGGAAACACCATATATTTT. Full variable domain (missing parts from reference TRBV15 and TRBJ1-3): DAMVIQNPRYQVTQFGKPVTLSCSQTLNHNVMYWYQQKSSQAPKLLFHYYDKDFNNEADTPDNFQSRRPNTSFCFLDIRSPGLGDTAMYLCATSPGQGSGNTIYFGEGSWLTVV.

The chain carries TRBV18 and TRBJ2-1; 9 nucleotides match TRBD2. This CDR3 comprises 15 residues. Unmatched junction bases numbered 7, after V lost 3 bases and J lost 7 bases. Per the germline V gene, CDR1 is KGHSH and CDR2 is LQKENI. The CDR3 is CASSPFASGENEQFF. The CDR3 coding sequence is TGTGCCAGCTCACCCTTTGCTAGCGGGGAAAATGAGCAGTTCTTC.

J is TRBJ2-4 and V is TRBV21-1; the D call TRBD2 from the table was never checked on the DNA. TRBV21-1 is classified as a pseudogene. The length of the CDR3 is 22 residues. In DNA, the CDR3 is TGTGCCAGCAGCACTTCTTATGTGTTGGCTTGGGAGGGCGACTGGGCCAAAAACATTCAGTACTTC. Translated, it gives CASSTSYVLAWEGDWAKNIQYF.

V and J are TRBV5-1 and TRBJ1-1; 12 bases match TRBD1. The V gene end was trimmed by 3 bases and the J gene end by 0 bases; junction bases not matched to a gene: 3. The germline V gene encodes CDR1 SGHRS and CDR2 YFSETQ. The length of the CDR3 is 16 residues. CDR3 sequence (DNA): TGCGCCAGCAGCTCGGGACAGGGGGCCATGAACACTGAAGCTTTCTTT. Translation gives CASSSGQGAMNTEAFF.

The chain links TRBV4-2 to TRBJ1-1; no reliable D call. The CDR3 has 18 amino acids. Germline CDR1 reads LGHNA; CDR2 reads YNFKEQ. The V gene lost 0 bases and the J gene lost 0 bases, with 17 bases spanning the gap. CDR3 sequence: CASSQEIGVHSLNTEAFF. The CDR3 DNA is TGTGCCAGCAGCCAAGAGATCGGGGTTCACTCCTTGAACACTGAAGCTTTCTTT.

The chain joins TRBV24-1 to TRBJ2-3, with 9 bases aligning to TRBD2. Looked up from germline, CDR1 is KGHDR and CDR2 is SFDVKD. The CDR3 spans 19 residues. V dropped 3 bases and J dropped 1; count of bases not matched to a gene: 13. The CDR3 coding sequence is TGTGCCACCAGTGATAATAGCGGGAGAAAGTCGAGCGGCACAGATACGCAGTATTTT. It yields the protein CATSDNSGRKSSGTDTQYF.

The count of this clone is one. The chain combines TRBV6-5 with TRBJ1-6; 7 nucleotides align to TRBD1. Germline V gene data show CDR1 as MNHEY and CDR2 as SVGAGI. Trimming at V came to 4 bases and at J to 7 bases, leaving 10 bases not matched to a gene. This CDR3 has 16 residues. The CDR3 protein is CASSSLDRTGNSPLHF. The CDR3 bases are TGTGCCAGCAGTTCGCTCGACAGGACAGGAAATTCACCCCTCCACTTT.

The CDR3 bases are TGCGCCAGCAGCTTGGATGGGACTTTTAACGGCTACACCTTC. Its translation is CASSLDGTFNGYTF. J is TRBJ1-2 and V is TRBV5-1; maybe TRBD1 (5 bases). Trimming stripped 0 bases from V and 8 bases from J, with 14 bases between. The CDR3 is 14 residues long. The germline V gene encodes CDR1 SGHRS and CDR2 YFSETQ.

The genes are TRBV2 and TRBJ2-5; maybe TRBD1 (6 bases). Germline lookup yields CDR1 SNHLY and CDR2 FYNNEI. CDR3 size: 16 residues. Trimming stripped 2 bases from V and 2 bases from J, with 15 bases between. The CDR3 protein is CASSESGRGGQETQYF. The CDR3 DNA follows: TGTGCCAGCAGTGAATCCGGCAGGGGCGGGCAAGAGACCCAGTACTTC.